This T cell receptor (beta chain) was documented in a study of T cells in Graves' hyperthyroidism and ophthalmopathy. Whole-study results and caveats: Before onset, ophthalmopathy was predicted by the model a median approximately 6.6 months earlier.

There were TCR beta CDR3 regions amplified from RNA transcripts. The HTBI set primed first-round TCR CDR3 RT-PCR. TCRdb used MiXCR to reprocess the multiplex PCR reads, holding one entry per CDR3 protein. Among more than 550,000 distinct CDR3 sequences listed, 45% were seen once. Ten or more counts support this clonotype. What it binds is not known. CDR3 length equals 11 residues. Trimming stripped 1 base from V and 4 bases from J, with 5 bases between. CDR1 is DFQATT, CDR2 SNEGSKA, per germline (reference sequence). Lactation, pregnancy, other autoimmune disease or uncontrolled infection excluded patients.

The sequencing input was peripheral blood or thyroid tissue (not recorded which). The receptor's source is an adult man with Graves' disease, either hyperthyroidism or ophthalmopathy (not recorded which). This chain uses TRBV20-1 with TRBJ2-7; tentatively, D is TRBD2 (5 bases). The CDR3 loop is CSARGTYEQYF. For the CDR3, the DNA is TGCAGTGCTAGAGGGACTTACGAGCAGTACTTC.